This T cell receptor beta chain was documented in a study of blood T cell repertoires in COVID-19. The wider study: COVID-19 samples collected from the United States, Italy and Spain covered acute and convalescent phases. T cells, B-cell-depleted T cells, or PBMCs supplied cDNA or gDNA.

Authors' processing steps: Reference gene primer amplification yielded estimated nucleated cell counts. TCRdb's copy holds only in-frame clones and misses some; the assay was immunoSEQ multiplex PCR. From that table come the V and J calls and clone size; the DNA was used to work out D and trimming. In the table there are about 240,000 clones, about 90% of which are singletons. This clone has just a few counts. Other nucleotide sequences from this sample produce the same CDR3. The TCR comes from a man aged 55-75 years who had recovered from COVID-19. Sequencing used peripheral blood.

The CDR3: CASSPAGAGTDTQYF. In DNA form, the CDR3 reads TGTGCCAGCTCACCCGCCGGGGCGGGGACAGATACGCAGTATTTT. The chain carries TRBV18 and TRBJ2-3; tentatively, D is TRBD2 (6 bases). Trimming cost V 3 bases and J 3 bases, with 13 bases left between them. The CDR3 length is 15 residues. Germline V gene data show CDR1 as KGHSH and CDR2 as LQKENI.